One and the same sample provided the 20 T cell receptor beta chains below, sequenced in a study of control samples from healthy donors and cancer patients. The protocol was immunoSEQ multiplex PCR, while the TCRdb copy is restricted to in-frame clones and leaves out a portion. The data contain 190,000 or so clones, approximately 92% of them singletons. The material sequenced was blood. The receptors shown here come from a man between 18 and 29 years old in good health.

Note on this clone: The identical CDR3 is also encoded by other nucleotide sequences in the sample. The J gene is TRBJ1-3, the V gene TRBV19; D not resolved. The germline CDR1 and CDR2 sequences are LNHDA and SQIVND (reference sequence). The CDR3 extends over 13 amino acids. V was trimmed by 7 bases and J by 0 bases, leaving 7 bases between them. The CDR3 sequence: CASNPSSGNTIYF. CDR3 nucleotide sequence: TGTGCCAGTAACCCGAGCTCTGGAAACACCATATATTTT. Looking up the rest from reference TRBV19 and TRBJ1-3 gives the full variable domain: DGGITQSPKYLFRKEGQNVTLSCEQNLNHDAMYWYRQDPGQGLRLIYYSQIVNDFQKGDIAEGYSVSREKKESFPLTVTSAQKNPTAFYLCASNPSSGNTIYFGEGSWLTVV.

The chain recombines TRBV28 with TRBJ1-4; the D gene is possibly TRBD1 (6 bases). The CDR3 consists of 16 residues. V lost 7 bases and J lost 2, with 17 bases in between. The germline CDR1 and CDR2 sequences are MDHEN and SYDVKM. CDR3 amino acids: CASTPPGGRTNEKLFF. The CDR3 coding sequence is TGTGCCAGCACTCCCCCCGGGGGGCGGACTAATGAAAAACTGTTTTTT.

This chain joins TRBV24-1 and TRBJ2-1; 8 positions agree with TRBD1. The V and J ends lost 9 bases and 7 bases, in that order; junction bases with no gene match: 10. Germline V CDR1 and CDR2: KGHDR, SFDVKD. The CDR3 covers 14 residues. The CDR3 coding sequence is TGTGCCACCGGGTCGCGGACAGGGACGAATGAGCAGTTCTTC. Its protein is CATGSRTGTNEQFF.

The J gene is TRBJ2-6, the V gene TRBV29-1; D gene unclear. Germline V gives CDR1 SQVTM, CDR2 ANQGSEA. Trimming stripped 3 bases from V and 7 bases from J, with 13 bases between. The CDR3 extends over 14 amino acids. The CDR3: CSVERPPEANVLTF. The DNA of the CDR3 is TGCAGCGTTGAGAGACCCCCTGAAGCCAACGTCCTGACTTTC.

CDR3 DNA sequence: TGTGCCAGCAGCTTATCGATACTCTGGGCGGGGTTTAGCAATCAGCCCCAGCATTTT. The encoded protein is CASSLSILWAGFSNQPQHF. The chain joins TRBV7-6 to TRBJ1-5; D unclear. V was cut by 2 bases and J by 0 bases, with 20 bases left in between. Germline V gives CDR1 SGHVS, CDR2 FNYEAQ. The length of the CDR3 is 19 residues.

This clone appeared once. This sequence joins TRBV6-5 and TRBJ2-2; 9 positions match TRBD1. The germline gives CDR1 MNHEY, CDR2 SVGAGI. J lost 7 bases, V lost 5 bases, and 8 bases had no gene match. The CDR3 is 15 residues long. CDR3 residues: CASSRYRGQSGELFF. CDR3 nucleotide sequence: TGTGCCAGCAGTCGCTACAGGGGGCAAAGCGGGGAGCTGTTTTTT.

V is TRBV5-6 and J is TRBJ1-3; 11 bases agree with TRBD1. The V and J ends lost 4 bases and 2 bases, in that order; junction bases with no gene match: 5. Germline V gives CDR1 SGHDT, CDR2 YYEEEE. This CDR3 region has 16 residues. The CDR3 DNA is TGTGCCAGCAGCCCGGACAGGGGGCTCGCTGGAAACACCATATATTTT. It codes for CASSPDRGLAGNTIYF.

The gene calls are TRBV12-3 or TRBV12-4 and TRBJ1-1; D is perhaps TRBD1 (6 bases). The CDR3 has 13 amino acids. V was pared by 5 bases and J by 1 base, with 8 bases between. CDR3: CASSPTGNTEAFF. CDR3 nucleotides: TGTGCCAGCAGTCCGACAGGGAACACTGAAGCTTTCTTT.

The CDR3 coding sequence is TGTGCCAGTTCCCTAATCGCGGTTTCAGATACGCAGTATTTT. This gives the protein CASSLIAVSDTQYF. The genes are TRBV19 and TRBJ2-3; D gene unclear. Germline V gives CDR1 LNHDA, CDR2 SQIVND (reference sequence). V lost 8 bases and J 4 bases, leaving 16 bases between the germline ends. The CDR3 is made up of 14 amino acids.

The chain uses TRBV21-1 and TRBJ2-6; the table's D call, TRBD2, has no DNA check behind it. TRBV21-1 is termed a pseudogene. The CDR3 length is 17 residues. CDR3 sequence reads: CASDNGGGESGANVLTF. The CDR3 bases are TGTGCCAGCGACAACGGCGGGGGGGAATCTGGGGCCAACGTCCTGACTTTC.

The chain combines TRBV6-5 with TRBJ1-5; D is uncertain. The germline V gene encodes CDR1 MNHEY and CDR2 SVGAGI. V was shortened by 7 bases and J by 0 bases, with 4 bases between the two germline ends. The CDR3 runs to 12 residues. The CDR3 protein is CASISSNQPQHF. In DNA, the CDR3 is TGTGCCAGCATTTCTAGCAATCAGCCCCAGCATTTT.

CDR3 sequence (DNA): TGCGCCAGCAGCCCGAACCAGTCTGGAAACACCATATATTTT. Translated, it gives CASSPNQSGNTIYF. The chain employs TRBV5-1 and TRBJ1-3, with no clear D. CDR3 length: 14 residues. The germline gives CDR1 SGHRS, CDR2 YFSETQ. V lost 4 bases and J 1 base, leaving 9 bases between the germline ends.

This sequence joins TRBV7-3 and TRBJ1-1, with D unresolved. The CDR3 totals 15 residues. V gave up 5 bases and J gave up 2 bases, with 15 bases separating them. The germline V gene encodes CDR1 SGHTA and CDR2 FQGTGA. CDR3 in amino acids: CASSPMGGSNTEAFF. The CDR3 nucleotides read TGTGCCAGCAGCCCCATGGGAGGGAGTAACACTGAAGCTTTCTTT.

CDR3 bases: TGTGCCAGTAGTACACAGAGGGGAATAGGCACTGAAGCTTTCTTT. This translates into CASSTQRGIGTEAFF. The chain carries TRBV19 and TRBJ1-1; maybe TRBD1 (5 bases). The CDR3 length is 15 residues. Looked up from germline, CDR1 is LNHDA and CDR2 is SQIVND (reference sequence). The V and J ends lost 4 bases and 4 bases respectively, with 16 bases between them.

The chain uses TRBV6-5 and TRBJ1-2; maybe TRBD1 (6 bases). Trimming removed 6 bases from V and 4 bases from J, with 18 bases in between. The CDR3 length is 15 residues. CDR1 is MNHEY and CDR2 is SVGAGI in the germline V gene. The CDR3 region has the DNA TGTGCCAGCAGCCGCAGGGGAGAGGGCTTCTATGGCTACACCTTC. This encodes CASSRRGEGFYGYTF.

This chain links TRBV5-4 with TRBJ1-1; 7 nucleotides match TRBD1. Germline CDR1 reads SGHNT; CDR2 reads YYREEE (reference sequence). The ends lost 4 bases at V and 5 bases at J; junction bases unmatched: 5. CDR3 length equals 13 residues. As DNA, the CDR3 is TGTGCCAGCAGCCGGGGGACAGAGACTGAAGCTTTCTTT. As protein: CASSRGTETEAFF. Full variable domain (missing parts from reference TRBV5-4 and TRBJ1-1): ETGVTQSPTHLIKTRGQQVTLRCSSQSGHNTVSWYQQALGQGPQFIFQYYREEENGRGNFPPRFSGLQFPNYSSELNVNALELDDSALYLCASSRGTETEAFFGQGTRLTVV.

CDR3 sequence: CASNNPGSNSPLHF. Written as DNA, the CDR3 is TGTGCCAGCAACAACCCAGGGAGTAATTCACCCCTCCACTTT. The chain is built from TRBV9 and TRBJ1-6; TRBD1 is a possible D gene (5 bases). CDR3 size: 14 residues. V was trimmed by 6 bases and J by 6 bases, leaving 13 bases between them. Looked up from germline, CDR1 is SGDLS and CDR2 is YYNGEE.

The chain couples TRBV24-1 to TRBJ1-4, with 7 positions matching TRBD1. The CDR3 consists of 18 residues. The ends lost 5 bases at V and 0 bases at J; junction bases unmatched: 11. In germline, CDR1 is KGHDR, CDR2 SFDVKD. CDR3: CATSVRRQGVTTNEKLFF. CDR3 sequence (DNA): TGTGCCACCAGTGTTAGGAGACAGGGTGTTACAACTAATGAAAAACTGTTTTTT.

The chain recombines TRBV11-2 with TRBJ1-5, with 8 bases lining up with TRBD1. The CDR3 is 15 amino acids. Losses at the gene ends were 0 bases for V and 9 bases for J; bases not matched to a gene: 7. Germline V gives CDR1 SGHAT, CDR2 FQNNGV. CDR3 protein: CASSLDQAGGRPQHF. The CDR3 DNA reads as TGTGCCAGCAGCTTAGATCAGGCAGGGGGCAGGCCCCAGCATTTT.

This rearrangement joins TRBV2 to TRBJ1-4; 8 bases line up with TRBD1. The V and J ends lost 5 bases and 8 bases, in that order; junction bases with no gene match: 7. The CDR3 totals 14 residues. Germline loops: CDR1 SNHLY, CDR2 FYNNEI. The CDR3 coding sequence is TGTGCCAGCAGTCCAGGGGGCTCAGGAGAAAAACTGTTTTTT. As protein: CASSPGGSGEKLFF.